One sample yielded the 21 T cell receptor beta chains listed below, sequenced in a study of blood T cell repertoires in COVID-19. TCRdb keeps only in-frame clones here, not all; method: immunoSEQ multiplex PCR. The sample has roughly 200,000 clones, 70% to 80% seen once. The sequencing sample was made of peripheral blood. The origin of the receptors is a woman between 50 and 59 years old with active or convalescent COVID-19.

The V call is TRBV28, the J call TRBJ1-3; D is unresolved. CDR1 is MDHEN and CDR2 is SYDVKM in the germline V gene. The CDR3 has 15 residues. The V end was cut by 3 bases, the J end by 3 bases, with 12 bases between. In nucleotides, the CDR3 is TGTGCCAGCAGTTTTGCGTTAGCAGTTGGAAACACCATATATTTT. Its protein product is CASSFALAVGNTIYF.

CDR3 sequence reads: CASSRGWGRHTSTDTQYF. CDR3 DNA sequence: TGTGCCAGTAGCCGGGGGTGGGGCAGGCACACTAGCACAGATACGCAGTATTTT. This chain joins TRBV19 and TRBJ2-3, with a possible D match to TRBD2 (6 bases). The CDR3 totals 18 residues. Trimming removed 6 bases from V and 0 bases from J, with 22 bases in between. Looked up from germline, CDR1 is LNHDA and CDR2 is SQIVND (reference sequence).

The CDR3 protein is CATSRDLGDTDTQYF. The CDR3 coding sequence is TGTGCCACCAGCAGAGATCTGGGCGACACAGATACGCAGTATTTT. The V and J genes are TRBV15 and TRBJ2-3, with unresolved D. CDR3 size: 15 residues. Trimming removed 0 bases at V and 2 bases at J, with 9 bases between. Germline V lookup: CDR1 LNHNV, CDR2 YYDKDF (reference sequence).

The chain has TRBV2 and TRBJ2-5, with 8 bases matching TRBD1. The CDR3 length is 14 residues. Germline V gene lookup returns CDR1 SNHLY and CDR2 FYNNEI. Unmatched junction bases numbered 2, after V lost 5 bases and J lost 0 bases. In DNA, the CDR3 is TGTGCCAGCAGTCGGGACAGGAACCAAGAGACCCAGTACTTC. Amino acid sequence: CASSRDRNQETQYF.

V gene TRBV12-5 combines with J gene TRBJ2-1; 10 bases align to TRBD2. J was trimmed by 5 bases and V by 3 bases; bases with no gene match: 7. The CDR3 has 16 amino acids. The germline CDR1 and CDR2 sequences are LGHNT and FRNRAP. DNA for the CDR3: TGTGCTAGTGGTTTCTCCGCTAGCGGGGGCCACAATGAGCAGTTCTTC. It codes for CASGFSASGGHNEQFF.

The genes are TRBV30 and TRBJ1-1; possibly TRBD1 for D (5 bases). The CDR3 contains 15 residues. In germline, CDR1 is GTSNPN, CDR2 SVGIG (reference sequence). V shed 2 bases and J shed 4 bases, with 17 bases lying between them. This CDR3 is CAWSSYGGLGTEAFF. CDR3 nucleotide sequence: TGTGCCTGGAGTTCCTACGGGGGACTCGGCACTGAAGCTTTCTTT.

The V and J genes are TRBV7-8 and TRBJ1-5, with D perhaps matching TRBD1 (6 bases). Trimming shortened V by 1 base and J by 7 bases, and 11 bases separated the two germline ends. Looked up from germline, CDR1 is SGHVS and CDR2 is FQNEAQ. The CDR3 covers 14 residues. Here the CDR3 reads CASSLGRQDQPQHF. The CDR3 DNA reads TGTGCCAGCAGCTTAGGGCGACAGGACCAGCCCCAGCATTTT.

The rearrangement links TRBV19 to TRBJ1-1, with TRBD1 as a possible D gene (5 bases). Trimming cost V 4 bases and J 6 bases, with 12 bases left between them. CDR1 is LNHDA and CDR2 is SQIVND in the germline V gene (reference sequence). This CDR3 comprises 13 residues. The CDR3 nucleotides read TGTGCCAGTAGTACCTGGGCCAGGGCTGAAGCTTTCTTT. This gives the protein CASSTWARAEAFF.

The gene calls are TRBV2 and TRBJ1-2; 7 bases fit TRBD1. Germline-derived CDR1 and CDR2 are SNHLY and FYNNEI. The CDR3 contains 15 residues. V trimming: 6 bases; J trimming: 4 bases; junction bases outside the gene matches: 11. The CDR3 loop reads CASRGTGEDGYGYTF. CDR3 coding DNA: TGTGCCAGCAGGGGAACAGGGGAAGATGGCTATGGCTACACCTTC.

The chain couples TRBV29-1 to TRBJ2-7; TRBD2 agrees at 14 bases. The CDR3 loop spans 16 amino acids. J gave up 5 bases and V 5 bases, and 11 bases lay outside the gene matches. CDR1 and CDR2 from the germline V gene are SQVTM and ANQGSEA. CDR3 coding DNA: TGCAGCGTTTATGGGACTAGCGGGAGAGGCGGCGACGAGCAGTACTTC. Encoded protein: CSVYGTSGRGGDEQYF.

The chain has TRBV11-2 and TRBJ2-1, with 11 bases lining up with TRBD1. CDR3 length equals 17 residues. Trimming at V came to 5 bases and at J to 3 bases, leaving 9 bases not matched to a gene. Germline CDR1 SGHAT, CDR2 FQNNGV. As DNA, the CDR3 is TGTGCCAGCAGCCGGACCAGCGGGACAGGGGGCTACAATGAGCAGTTCTTC. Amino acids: CASSRTSGTGGYNEQFF. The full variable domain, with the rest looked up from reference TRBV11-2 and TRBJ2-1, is EAGVAQSPRYKIIEKRQSVAFWCNPISGHATLYWYQQILGQGPKLLIQFQNNGVVDDSQLPKDRFSAERLKGVDSTLKIQPAKLEDSAVYLCASSRTSGTGGYNEQFFGPGTRLTVL.

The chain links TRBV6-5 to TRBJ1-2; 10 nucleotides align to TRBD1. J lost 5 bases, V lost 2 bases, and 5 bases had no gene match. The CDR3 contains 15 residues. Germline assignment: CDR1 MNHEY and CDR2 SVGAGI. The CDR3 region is CASSYGTGVKYGYTF. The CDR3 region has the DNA TGTGCCAGCAGTTACGGGACAGGGGTTAAATATGGCTACACCTTC.

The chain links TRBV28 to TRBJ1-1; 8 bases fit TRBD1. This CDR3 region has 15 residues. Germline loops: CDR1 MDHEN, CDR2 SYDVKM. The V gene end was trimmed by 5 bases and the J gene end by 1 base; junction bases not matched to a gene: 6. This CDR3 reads CASSPGTGPNTEAFF. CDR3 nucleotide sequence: TGTGCCAGCAGTCCAGGGACAGGACCGAACACTGAAGCTTTCTTT.

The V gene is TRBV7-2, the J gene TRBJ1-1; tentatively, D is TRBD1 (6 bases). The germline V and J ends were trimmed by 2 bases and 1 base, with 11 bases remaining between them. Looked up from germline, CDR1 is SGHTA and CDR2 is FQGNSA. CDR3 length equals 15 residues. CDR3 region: CASSLLAGANTEAFF. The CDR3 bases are TGTGCCAGCAGCTTATTGGCAGGGGCGAACACTGAAGCTTTCTTT.

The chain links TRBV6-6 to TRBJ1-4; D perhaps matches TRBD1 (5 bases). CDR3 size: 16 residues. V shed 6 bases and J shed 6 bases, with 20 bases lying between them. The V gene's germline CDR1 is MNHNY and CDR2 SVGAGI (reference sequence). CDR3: CASSRSSDKSHEKLFF. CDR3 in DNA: TGTGCCAGCAGCCGATCGTCGGACAAGTCTCATGAAAAACTGTTTTTT.

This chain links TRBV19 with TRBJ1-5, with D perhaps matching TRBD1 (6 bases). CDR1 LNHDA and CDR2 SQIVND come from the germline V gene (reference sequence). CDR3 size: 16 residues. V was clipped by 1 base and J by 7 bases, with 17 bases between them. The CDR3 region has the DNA TGTGCCAGTAGTATAGGGGGGAAACAGGGTGGACAGCCCCAGCATTTT. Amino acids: CASSIGGKQGGQPQHF. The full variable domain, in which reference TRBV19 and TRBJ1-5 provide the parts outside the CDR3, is DGGITQSPKYLFRKEGQNVTLSCEQNLNHDAMYWYRQDPGQGLRLIYYSQIVNDFQKGDIAEGYSVSREKKESFPLTVTSAQKNPTAFYLCASSIGGKQGGQPQHFGDGTRLSIL.

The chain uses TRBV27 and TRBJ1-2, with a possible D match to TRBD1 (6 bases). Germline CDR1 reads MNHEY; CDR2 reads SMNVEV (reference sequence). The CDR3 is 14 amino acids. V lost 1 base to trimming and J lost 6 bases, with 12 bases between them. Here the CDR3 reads CASSLLTGFDGYTF. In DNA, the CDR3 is TGTGCCAGCAGTTTATTAACAGGGTTCGATGGCTACACCTTC.

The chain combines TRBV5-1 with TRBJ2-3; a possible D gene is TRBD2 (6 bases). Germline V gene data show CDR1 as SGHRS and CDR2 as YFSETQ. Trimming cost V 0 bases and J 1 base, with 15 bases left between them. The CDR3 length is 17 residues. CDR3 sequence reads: CASSLGTPGLRTDTQYF. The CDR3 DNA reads TGCGCCAGCAGCTTGGGTACCCCGGGACTGCGCACAGATACGCAGTATTTT.

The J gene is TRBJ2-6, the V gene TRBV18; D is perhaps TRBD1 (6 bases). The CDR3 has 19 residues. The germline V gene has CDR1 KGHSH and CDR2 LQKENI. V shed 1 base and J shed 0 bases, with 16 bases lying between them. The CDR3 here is CASSPRRWGTSSGANVLTF. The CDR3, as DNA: TGTGCCAGCTCACCACGCCGGTGGGGGACAAGCTCTGGGGCCAACGTCCTGACTTTC.

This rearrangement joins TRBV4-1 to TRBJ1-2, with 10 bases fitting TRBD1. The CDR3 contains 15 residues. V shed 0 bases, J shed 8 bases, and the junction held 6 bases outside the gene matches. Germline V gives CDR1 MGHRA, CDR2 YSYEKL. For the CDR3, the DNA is TGCGCCAGCAGCCAAGACGGACAGGGGGATCTGGGCTACACCTTC. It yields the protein CASSQDGQGDLGYTF.

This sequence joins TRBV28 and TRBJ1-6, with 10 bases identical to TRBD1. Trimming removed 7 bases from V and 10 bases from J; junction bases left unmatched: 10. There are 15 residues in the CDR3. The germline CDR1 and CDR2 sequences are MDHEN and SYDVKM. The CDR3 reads CASTYNRDRGSPLHF. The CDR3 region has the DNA TGTGCCAGCACCTATAACCGGGACAGGGGATCACCCCTCCACTTT.